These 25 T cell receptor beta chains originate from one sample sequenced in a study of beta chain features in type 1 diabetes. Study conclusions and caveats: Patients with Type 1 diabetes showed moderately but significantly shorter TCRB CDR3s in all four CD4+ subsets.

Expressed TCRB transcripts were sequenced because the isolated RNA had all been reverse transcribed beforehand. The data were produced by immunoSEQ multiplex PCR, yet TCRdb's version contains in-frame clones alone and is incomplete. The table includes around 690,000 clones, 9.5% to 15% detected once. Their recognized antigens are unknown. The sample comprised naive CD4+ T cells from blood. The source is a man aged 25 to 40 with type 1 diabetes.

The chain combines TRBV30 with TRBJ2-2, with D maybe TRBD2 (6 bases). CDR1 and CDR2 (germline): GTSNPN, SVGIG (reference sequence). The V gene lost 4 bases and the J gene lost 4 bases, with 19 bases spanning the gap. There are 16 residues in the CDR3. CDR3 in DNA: TGTGCCTGGAACGGGGCTGGCAGGACTATCACCGGGGAGCTGTTTTTT. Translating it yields CAWNGAGRTITGELFF.

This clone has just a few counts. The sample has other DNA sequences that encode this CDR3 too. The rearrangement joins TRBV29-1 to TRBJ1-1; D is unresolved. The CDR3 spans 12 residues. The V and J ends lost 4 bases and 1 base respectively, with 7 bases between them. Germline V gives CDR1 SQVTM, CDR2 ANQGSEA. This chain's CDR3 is CSVGAGNTEAFF. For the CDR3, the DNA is TGCAGCGTTGGGGCAGGGAACACTGAAGCTTTCTTT.

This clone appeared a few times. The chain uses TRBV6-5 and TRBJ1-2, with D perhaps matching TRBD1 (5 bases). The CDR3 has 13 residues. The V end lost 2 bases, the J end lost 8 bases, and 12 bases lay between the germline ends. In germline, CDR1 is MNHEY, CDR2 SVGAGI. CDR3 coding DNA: TGTGCCAGCAGTTACGGGACGAGGGCCGGCTACACCTTC. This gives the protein CASSYGTRAGYTF.

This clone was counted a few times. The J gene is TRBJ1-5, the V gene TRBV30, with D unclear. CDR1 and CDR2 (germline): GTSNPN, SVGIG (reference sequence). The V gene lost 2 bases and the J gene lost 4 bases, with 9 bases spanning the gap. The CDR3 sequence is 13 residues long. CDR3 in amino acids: CAWSMGSNQPQHF. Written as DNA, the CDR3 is TGTGCCTGGAGTATGGGGAGTAATCAGCCCCAGCATTTT.

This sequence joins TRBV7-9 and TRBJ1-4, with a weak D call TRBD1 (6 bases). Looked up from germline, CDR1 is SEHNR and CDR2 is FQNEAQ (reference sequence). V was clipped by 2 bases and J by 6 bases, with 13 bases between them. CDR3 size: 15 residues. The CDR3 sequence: CASSLTAGHHEKLFF. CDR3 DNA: TGTGCCAGCAGCTTAACCGCGGGACACCATGAAAAACTGTTTTTT. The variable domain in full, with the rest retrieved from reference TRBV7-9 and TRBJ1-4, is DTGVSQNPRHKITKRGQNVTFRCDPISEHNRLYWYRQTLGQGPEFLTYFQNEAQLEKSRLLSDRFSAERPKGSFSTLEIQRTEQGDSAMYLCASSLTAGHHEKLFFGSGTQLSVL.

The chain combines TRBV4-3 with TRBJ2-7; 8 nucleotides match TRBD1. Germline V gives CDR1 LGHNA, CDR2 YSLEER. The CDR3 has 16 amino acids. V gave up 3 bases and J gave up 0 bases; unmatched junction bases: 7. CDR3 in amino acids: CASSQGTGQSSYEQYF. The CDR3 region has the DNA TGCGCCAGCAGCCAGGGGACAGGCCAGAGCTCCTACGAGCAGTACTTC.

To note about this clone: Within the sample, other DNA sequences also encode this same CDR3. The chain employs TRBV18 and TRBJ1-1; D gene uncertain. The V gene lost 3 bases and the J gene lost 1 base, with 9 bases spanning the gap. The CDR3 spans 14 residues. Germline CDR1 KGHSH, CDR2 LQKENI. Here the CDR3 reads CASSPLGGNTEAFF. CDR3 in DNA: TGTGCCAGCTCACCCCTGGGAGGGAACACTGAAGCTTTCTTT.

The CDR3: CASRGTEANYGYTF. CDR3 nucleotide sequence: TGTGCCAGCAGGGGGACAGAAGCTAACTATGGCTACACCTTC. The chain couples TRBV2 to TRBJ1-2; TRBD1 aligns across 7 bases. The CDR3 totals 14 residues. The germline gives CDR1 SNHLY, CDR2 FYNNEI. V trimming: 6 bases; J trimming: 0 bases; junction bases outside the gene matches: 4. The full variable domain, its missing parts supplied by reference TRBV2 and TRBJ1-2, is EPEVTQTPSHQVTQMGQEVILRCVPISNHLYFYWYRQILGQKVEFLVSFYNNEISEKSEIFDDQFSVERPDGSNFTLKIRSTKLEDSAMYFCASRGTEANYGYTFGSGTRLTVV.

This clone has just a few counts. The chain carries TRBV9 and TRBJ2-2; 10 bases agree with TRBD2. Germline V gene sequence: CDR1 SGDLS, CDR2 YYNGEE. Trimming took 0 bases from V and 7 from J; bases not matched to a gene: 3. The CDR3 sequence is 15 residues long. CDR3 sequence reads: CASSVGTSGNGELFF. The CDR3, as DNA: TGTGCCAGCAGCGTAGGGACTAGCGGAAACGGGGAGCTGTTTTTT.

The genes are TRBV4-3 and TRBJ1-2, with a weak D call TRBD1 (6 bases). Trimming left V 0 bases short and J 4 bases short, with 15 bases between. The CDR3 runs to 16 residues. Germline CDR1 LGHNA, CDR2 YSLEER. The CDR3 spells CASSQEFARGSYGYTF. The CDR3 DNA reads TGCGCCAGCAGCCAAGAATTTGCCAGGGGTAGCTATGGCTACACCTTC.

CDR3 amino acids: CASSQDPGRSAGTQYF. CDR3 DNA sequence: TGTGCCAGCAGCCAAGATCCCGGACGGTCGGCGGGGACCCAGTACTTC. The chain couples TRBV9 to TRBJ2-5; a possible D gene is TRBD2 (5 bases). Looked up from germline, CDR1 is SGDLS and CDR2 is YYNGEE. The V gene lost 4 bases and the J gene lost 7 bases, with 23 bases spanning the gap. The CDR3 loop spans 16 amino acids.

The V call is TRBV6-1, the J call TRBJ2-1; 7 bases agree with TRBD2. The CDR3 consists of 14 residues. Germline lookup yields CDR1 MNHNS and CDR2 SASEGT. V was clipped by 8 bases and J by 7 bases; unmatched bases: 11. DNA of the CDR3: TGTGCCAGCGACGCGGGAGCTGGATCGAATGAGCAGTTCTTC. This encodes CASDAGAGSNEQFF.

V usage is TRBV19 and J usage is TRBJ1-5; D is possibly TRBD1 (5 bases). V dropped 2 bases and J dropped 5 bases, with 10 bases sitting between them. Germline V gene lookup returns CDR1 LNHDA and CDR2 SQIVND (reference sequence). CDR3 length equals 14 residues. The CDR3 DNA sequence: TGTGCCAGTAGTATAAGGGGATTCCATCAGCCCCAGCATTTT. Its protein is CASSIRGFHQPQHF.

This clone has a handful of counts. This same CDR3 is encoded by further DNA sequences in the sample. CDR3 DNA sequence: TGTGCCAGCAGCCAAGATAGCGGGGGGGACAATGAGCAGTTCTTC. Encoded protein: CASSQDSGGDNEQFF. V is TRBV4-2 and J is TRBJ2-1; 11 positions agree with TRBD2. CDR1 and CDR2 from the germline V gene are LGHNA and YNFKEQ. CDR3 length: 15 residues. The junction had 0 bases not matched to a gene; V was cut back by 0 bases and J by 5 bases.

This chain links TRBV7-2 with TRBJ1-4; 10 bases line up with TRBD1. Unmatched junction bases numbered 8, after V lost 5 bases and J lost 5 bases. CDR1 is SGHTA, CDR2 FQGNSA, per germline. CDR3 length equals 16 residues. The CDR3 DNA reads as TGTGCCAGCAGCCCGACAGGGGGCGCGGGCAATGAAAAACTGTTTTTT. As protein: CASSPTGGAGNEKLFF.

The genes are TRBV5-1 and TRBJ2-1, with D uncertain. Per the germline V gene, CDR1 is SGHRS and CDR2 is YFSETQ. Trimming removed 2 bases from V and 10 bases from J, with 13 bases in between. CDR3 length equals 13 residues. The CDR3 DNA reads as TGCGCCAGCAGCTTTGTGACTGCTGCGGAGCAGTTCTTC. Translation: CASSFVTAAEQFF. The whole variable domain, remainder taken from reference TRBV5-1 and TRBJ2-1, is KAGVTQTPRYLIKTRGQQVTLSCSPISGHRSVSWYQQTPGQGLQFLFEYFSETQRNKGNFPGRFSGRQFSNSRSEMNVSTLELGDSALYLCASSFVTAAEQFFGPGTRLTVL.

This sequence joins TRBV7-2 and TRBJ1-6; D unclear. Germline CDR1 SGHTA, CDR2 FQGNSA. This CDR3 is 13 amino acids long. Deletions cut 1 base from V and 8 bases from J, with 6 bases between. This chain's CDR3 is CASSLESHSPLHF. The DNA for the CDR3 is TGTGCCAGCAGCTTAGAGAGCCATTCACCCCTCCACTTT.

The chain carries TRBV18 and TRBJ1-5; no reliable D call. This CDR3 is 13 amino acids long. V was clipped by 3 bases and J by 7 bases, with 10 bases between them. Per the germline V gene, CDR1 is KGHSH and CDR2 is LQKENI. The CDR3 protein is CASSPGSGQPQHF. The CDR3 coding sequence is TGTGCCAGCTCACCGGGGAGTGGGCAGCCCCAGCATTTT.

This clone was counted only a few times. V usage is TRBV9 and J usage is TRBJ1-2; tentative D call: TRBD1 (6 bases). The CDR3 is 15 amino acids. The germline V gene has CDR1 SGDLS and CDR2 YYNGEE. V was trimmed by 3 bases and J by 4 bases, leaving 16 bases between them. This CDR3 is CASSAADRTGYGYTF. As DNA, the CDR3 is TGTGCCAGCAGCGCCGCTGACAGGACGGGCTATGGCTACACCTTC.

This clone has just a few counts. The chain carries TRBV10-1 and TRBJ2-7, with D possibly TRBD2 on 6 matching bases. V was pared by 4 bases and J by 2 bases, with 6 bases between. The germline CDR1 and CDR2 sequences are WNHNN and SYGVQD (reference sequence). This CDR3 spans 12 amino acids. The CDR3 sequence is CASSAGAYEQYF. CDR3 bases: TGCGCCAGCAGTGCGGGGGCCTACGAGCAGTACTTC.

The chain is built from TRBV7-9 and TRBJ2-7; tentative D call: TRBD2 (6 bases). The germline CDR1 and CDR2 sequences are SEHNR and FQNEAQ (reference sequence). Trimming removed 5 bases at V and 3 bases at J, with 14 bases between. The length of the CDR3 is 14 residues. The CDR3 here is CASSRGESYYEQYF. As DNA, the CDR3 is TGTGCCAGCAGCCGCGGGGAGAGCTACTACGAGCAGTACTTC.

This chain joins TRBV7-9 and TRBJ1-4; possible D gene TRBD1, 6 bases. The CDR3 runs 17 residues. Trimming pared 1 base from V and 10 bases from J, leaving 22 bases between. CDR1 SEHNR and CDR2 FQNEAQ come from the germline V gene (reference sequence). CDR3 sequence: CASSLEGGQPSGGKLFF. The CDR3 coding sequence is TGTGCCAGCAGCTTAGAGGGGGGACAACCGTCAGGAGGAAAACTGTTTTTT.

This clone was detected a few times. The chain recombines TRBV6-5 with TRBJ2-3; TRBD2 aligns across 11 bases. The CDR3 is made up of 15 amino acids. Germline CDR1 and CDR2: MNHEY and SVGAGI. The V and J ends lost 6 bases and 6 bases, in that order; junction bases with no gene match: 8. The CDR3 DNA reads TGTGCCAGCAGGGAGAGGACTAGCGGGTCGGATACGCAGTATTTT. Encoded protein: CASRERTSGSDTQYF.

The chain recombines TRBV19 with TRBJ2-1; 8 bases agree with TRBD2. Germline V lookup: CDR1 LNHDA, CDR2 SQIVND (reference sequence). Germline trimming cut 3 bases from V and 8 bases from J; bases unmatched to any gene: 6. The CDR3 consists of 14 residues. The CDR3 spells CASSILSGADEQFF. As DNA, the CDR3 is TGTGCCAGTAGTATTCTTAGCGGGGCTGATGAGCAGTTCTTC.

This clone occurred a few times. The CDR3 reads CASSPYGNEQFF. CDR3 in DNA: TGTGCCAGCAGCCCTTACGGCAATGAGCAGTTCTTC. This chain connects TRBV7-2 to TRBJ2-1; D is unresolved. Germline values: CDR1 SGHTA, CDR2 FQGNSA. The CDR3 runs 12 residues. Trimming left V 5 bases short and J 6 bases short, with 8 bases between.